This TCR beta chain originates from a study of shared clonotypes between healthy human individuals. The ends were cut back, 2 bases at V and 0 bases at J, with 14 bases in the middle. Germline V gives CDR1 ENHRY, CDR2 SYGVKD. The CDR3 runs to 16 residues. Assay used: immunoSEQ multiplex PCR; TCRdb lists only in-frame clones, some missing. The repertoire includes about 470,000 clones, about 76% of them detected once, and less than 15% sits in the top ten. This clonotype originated in a woman aged 40 to 50 in good health. Some clones in this sample may be carry-over from other donors' samples. The sample consisted of PBMCs. The chain has TRBV10-3 and TRBJ2-7, with a weak D call TRBD2 (5 bases). The CDR3 loop is CAISEVGLTSSYEQYF. Written as DNA, the CDR3 is TGTGCCATCAGTGAGGTCGGACTTACAAGCTCCTACGAGCAGTACTTC.